This entry is about one T cell receptor beta chain. CDR1 is MNHEY, CDR2 SVGAGI, per germline. This CDR3 contains 15 residues. Trimming took off 6 bases at V and 3 bases at J, with 16 bases between the two ends. Per donor, a minimum of one pre-ART and a minimum of two post-ART PBMC samples were available. Each HIV participant was treated in the United States. These data come from a study of long-term antiretroviral therapy in people with HIV. Whole-study context: The 2015 immediate-ART recommendation was preceded by the earliest samples by about a decade.

Samples were assayed with immunoSEQ v3.0 at survey level. Profiling relied on immunoSEQ multiplex PCR, and the TCRdb table lists in-frame clones only, not all of them. Among tens of thousands of clones, approximately 85% were seen once, and the ten largest hold 4.5% to 6%. This clonotype was obtained from a woman between 45 and 60 years old with HIV. The sample here was unsorted PBMCs, taken 3.1 years after starting antiretroviral therapy. The rearrangement joins TRBV6-5 to TRBJ2-3; D gene unclear. The CDR3 DNA sequence: TGTGCCAGCAGCCCCTGGGATAAAGGGACAGATACGCAGTATTTT. Translated, it gives CASSPWDKGTDTQYF.